This T cell receptor (beta chain) was obtained from a study of shared clonotypes between healthy human individuals. The germline V gene encodes CDR1 SGHAT and CDR2 FQNNGV. Losses at the gene ends were 6 bases for V and 5 bases for J; bases not matched to a gene: 2. This CDR3 spans 12 amino acids. Repertoires were generated with immunoSEQ multiplex PCR, while TCRdb's copy carries only in-frame clones and drops some. This table has roughly 700,000 clones, approximately 79% appearing once. Material for sequencing was memory CD4+ T cells sorted from blood. The subset here: CD45RA-negative fraction. The receptor's source is a woman aged 30 to 39 in good health. The rearrangement links TRBV11-2 to TRBJ1-1; TRBD1 matches at 8 bases. CDR3 nucleotide sequence: TGTGCCAGCAGGAGACAGGGGACTGAAGCTTTCTTT. It encodes CASRRQGTEAFF.